These T cell receptor beta chains were read from a single sample in a study of vaccination and CD4 T cells after COVID-19. No antigen is known for these receptors. TCRdb processed the PCR reads anew with MiXCR; each CDR3 protein has one entry. Of about 6,500 distinct CDR3 sequences in the sample, roughly 18% were seen once. The sample consisted of CD4+ T cells from blood, cultured in vitro. These receptors were collected from a human donor who had recovered from COVID-19. Each CDR3 is given with its conserved first and last residue. Fields, in order: CDR3 DNA, CDR3 protein, J gene, clone size, D gene, V gene. D genes are given only for firm matches. Clone size is given for some rows only: seen once, a few or many times, or a class if the clone is expanded.

TGTGCCAGCAGTCCCACCGGGACTGAGAACACCGGGGAGCTGTTTTTT	CASSPTGTENTGELFF	TRBJ2-2	.	.	TRBV3-1
TGTGCCAGCAGTCCCCTCGGGACTAGCGGGTACAATGAGCAGTTCTTC	CASSPLGTSGYNEQFF	TRBJ2-1	few	TRBD2	TRBV6-1
TGTGCCAGCAGTAGCGATAGCAATCAGCCCCAGCATTTT	CASSSDSNQPQHF	TRBJ1-5	few	.	TRBV18
TGCAGGGCGAGCGGGAGTCCGGACAATGAGCAGTTCTTC	CRASGSPDNEQFF	TRBJ2-1	few	TRBD2	TRBV20-1
TGTGCCAGCAGTTACAGACTTCCAACTAATGAAAAACTGTTTTTT	CASSYRLPTNEKLFF	TRBJ1-4	few	.	TRBV6-5
TGTGCCAGTAGTATAGGTGACAGGGGGAATCAGCCCCAGCATTTT	CASSIGDRGNQPQHF	TRBJ1-5	medium-sized	TRBD1	TRBV19
TGTGCCAGCAGTGAATCCAGGCATGGAAACACCATATATTTT	CASSESRHGNTIYF	TRBJ1-3	.	.	TRBV25-1
TGTGCCAGTAGTATCCCAGGGATCCACGAGCAGTACTTC	CASSIPGIHEQYF	TRBJ2-7	.	.	TRBV19
TGTGCCAGCAGTTACTCGATTAACAGGGGGGGTCAGCCCCAGCATTTT	CASSYSINRGGQPQHF	TRBJ1-5	.	TRBD1	TRBV6-5
TGTGCCAGCAGTCACTCCTACGAGCAGTACTTC	CASSHSYEQYF	TRBJ2-7	.	.	TRBV6-2/TRBV6-3
TGTGCCAGCAGCCCGGCCGGGAATATACACTCCTACGAGCAGTACTTC	CASSPAGNIHSYEQYF	TRBJ2-7	few	.	TRBV5-4
TGCAGTGCTAGCGGCGAGGGGGTCCTGGGAGAGACCCAGTACTTC	CSASGEGVLGETQYF	TRBJ2-5	.	.	TRBV20-1
TGTGCCAGCACCCCCCAGGGGCTGGATAAGCAGCCCCAGCATTTT	CASTPQGLDKQPQHF	TRBJ1-5	medium-sized	.	TRBV27
TGCGCCAGCAGCTTATCGAGGGGGGCCGGCACCGGGGAGCTGTTTTTT	CASSLSRGAGTGELFF	TRBJ2-2	medium-sized	.	TRBV5-1
TGTGCCAGCAGCCAACCAGGGAAAGAGACCCAGTACTTC	CASSQPGKETQYF	TRBJ2-5	.	.	TRBV5-6
TGTGCCAGCAGCCGATGGGGCGGAAACACCATATATTTT	CASSRWGGNTIYF	TRBJ1-3	few	.	TRBV7-2
TGTGCCACCAGCAGAGAGGACAGGGGAGACTACGAGCAGTACTTC	CATSREDRGDYEQYF	TRBJ2-7	few	TRBD1	TRBV15
TGCAGTGCTAGAGTTTACCCTGGACAGGGGGCGCAAAGTAGCTATGGCTACACCTTC	CSARVYPGQGAQSSYGYTF	TRBJ1-2	medium-sized	TRBD1	TRBV20-1
TGTGCCACCAGCAGAGAAAAAGAAGGGCAACTGTTTTTT	CATSREKEGQLFF	TRBJ1-4	few	.	TRBV15
TGTGCCAGCAGTGACCGGGACTTGCGGGGGCAAAACATTCAGTACTTC	CASSDRDLRGQNIQYF	TRBJ2-4	large	.	TRBV12-3/TRBV12-4
TGTGCCAGCAGCTTAGGGACAGGGCCCTACGAGCAGTACTTC	CASSLGTGPYEQYF	TRBJ2-7	few	TRBD1	TRBV11-3
TGTGCCTGGAGTCAAACAGACACTGAAGCTTTCTTT	CAWSQTDTEAFF	TRBJ1-1	few	.	TRBV30
TGTGCCAGCAGCTTAGGGCGGCCTAGCACAGATACGCAGTATTTT	CASSLGRPSTDTQYF	TRBJ2-3	few	.	TRBV7-2
TGTGCCAGCAGCTCTAGCGGGAGATCCCCTGAGCAGTACTTC	CASSSSGRSPEQYF	TRBJ2-7	few	TRBD2	TRBV7-6
TGTGCCAGCAGCCCCCTCCCGGGGGCCGGGGAGCTGTTTTTT	CASSPLPGAGELFF	TRBJ2-2	medium-sized	.	TRBV7-2
TGTGCCACCAGTGCAGGGAATGGCTACACCTTC	CATSAGNGYTF	TRBJ1-2	medium-sized	.	TRBV24-1
TGCGCCAGCAGTGAGGGATGGGGTTCACCCCTCCACTTT	CASSEGWGSPLHF	TRBJ1-6	.	.	TRBV10-2
TGCGCCAGCAGCCACCTAAGGTGGCTAGCGGGGACCACGAACACCGGGGAGCTGTTTTTT	CASSHLRWLAGTTNTGELFF	TRBJ2-2	few	TRBD2	TRBV4-1
TGCAGTGCTGGATCTAACACCGGGGAGCTGTTTTTT	CSAGSNTGELFF	TRBJ2-2	.	.	TRBV20-1
TGTGCCAGCAGTTTATCGGGGACAGGCGATGAGCCCCAGCATTTT	CASSLSGTGDEPQHF	TRBJ1-5	medium-sized	TRBD1	TRBV27
TGTGCCAGCAGCTTAGCCCCCCTAGCTTTCCTAGGGCGTCACGAGCAGTACTTC	CASSLAPLAFLGRHEQYF	TRBJ2-7	.	.	TRBV11-2
TGTGCCAGCAGCTCCGGGGTCTACGAGCAGTACTTC	CASSSGVYEQYF	TRBJ2-7	.	.	TRBV11-2
TGCAGTGCCATCGGGCTAGCGGGATCTATATACAATGAGCAGTTCTTC	CSAIGLAGSIYNEQFF	TRBJ2-1	medium-sized	TRBD2	TRBV20-1
TGTGCCAGGAATAAGATGGGCACAGATACGCAGTATTTT	CARNKMGTDTQYF	TRBJ2-3	.	.	TRBV6-2/TRBV6-3
TGCAGTGCTAGAGCTTTATGGACTAGCGGGAGGGCCGAGTACGAGCAGTACTTC	CSARALWTSGRAEYEQYF	TRBJ2-7	.	TRBD2	TRBV20-1
TGTGCCAGCAGCTTAGTAAGGGGGCCGACCTACGAGCAGTACTTC	CASSLVRGPTYEQYF	TRBJ2-7	.	TRBD1	TRBV7-2
TGTGCCAGCAGTTTCCAGTCGGCGGGAGATCGGAATGAGCAGTTCTTC	CASSFQSAGDRNEQFF	TRBJ2-1	.	TRBD2	TRBV28
TGTGCCAGCAGCTTTAGGGAGGGGAGAACGACTGAAGCTTTCTTT	CASSFREGRTTEAFF	TRBJ1-1	few	.	TRBV11-2